The entry below gives a single T cell receptor beta chain sequence along with its context. Its antigen is not identified. Amplification used 60 Vbeta primers and 13 Jbeta primers. Sequencing was performed with immunoSEQ multiplex PCR; in TCRdb, only in-frame clones are kept and a portion is missing. The profile shows 150,000 to 200,000 clones, around four fifths of them singletons. This sample stems from a study of cytomegalovirus exposure and HLA in healthy donors. The germline CDR1 and CDR2 sequences are SGHTA and FQGTGA. The CDR3 is 13 amino acids. V shed 5 bases and J shed 0 bases, with 6 bases lying between them. Study-level results: Excluded were some V segments that proved indistinguishable, including TRBV6-2 and TRBV6-3. Later analysis revealed greater clonal expansion in HLA-associated TCR beta chains than in equally common others. V- and J-gene trimming in TCR beta was tied to a missense DCLRE1C variant by an analysis performed later.

Sequencing was carried out using PBMCs. The chain recombines TRBV7-3 with TRBJ2-3; D is unresolved. The source of this sequence is a woman in her twenties or thirties in good health and CMV-seronegative. CDR3 in amino acids: CASSPGSTDTQYF. Written as DNA, the CDR3 is TGTGCCAGCAGCCCCGGTAGCACAGATACGCAGTATTTT.